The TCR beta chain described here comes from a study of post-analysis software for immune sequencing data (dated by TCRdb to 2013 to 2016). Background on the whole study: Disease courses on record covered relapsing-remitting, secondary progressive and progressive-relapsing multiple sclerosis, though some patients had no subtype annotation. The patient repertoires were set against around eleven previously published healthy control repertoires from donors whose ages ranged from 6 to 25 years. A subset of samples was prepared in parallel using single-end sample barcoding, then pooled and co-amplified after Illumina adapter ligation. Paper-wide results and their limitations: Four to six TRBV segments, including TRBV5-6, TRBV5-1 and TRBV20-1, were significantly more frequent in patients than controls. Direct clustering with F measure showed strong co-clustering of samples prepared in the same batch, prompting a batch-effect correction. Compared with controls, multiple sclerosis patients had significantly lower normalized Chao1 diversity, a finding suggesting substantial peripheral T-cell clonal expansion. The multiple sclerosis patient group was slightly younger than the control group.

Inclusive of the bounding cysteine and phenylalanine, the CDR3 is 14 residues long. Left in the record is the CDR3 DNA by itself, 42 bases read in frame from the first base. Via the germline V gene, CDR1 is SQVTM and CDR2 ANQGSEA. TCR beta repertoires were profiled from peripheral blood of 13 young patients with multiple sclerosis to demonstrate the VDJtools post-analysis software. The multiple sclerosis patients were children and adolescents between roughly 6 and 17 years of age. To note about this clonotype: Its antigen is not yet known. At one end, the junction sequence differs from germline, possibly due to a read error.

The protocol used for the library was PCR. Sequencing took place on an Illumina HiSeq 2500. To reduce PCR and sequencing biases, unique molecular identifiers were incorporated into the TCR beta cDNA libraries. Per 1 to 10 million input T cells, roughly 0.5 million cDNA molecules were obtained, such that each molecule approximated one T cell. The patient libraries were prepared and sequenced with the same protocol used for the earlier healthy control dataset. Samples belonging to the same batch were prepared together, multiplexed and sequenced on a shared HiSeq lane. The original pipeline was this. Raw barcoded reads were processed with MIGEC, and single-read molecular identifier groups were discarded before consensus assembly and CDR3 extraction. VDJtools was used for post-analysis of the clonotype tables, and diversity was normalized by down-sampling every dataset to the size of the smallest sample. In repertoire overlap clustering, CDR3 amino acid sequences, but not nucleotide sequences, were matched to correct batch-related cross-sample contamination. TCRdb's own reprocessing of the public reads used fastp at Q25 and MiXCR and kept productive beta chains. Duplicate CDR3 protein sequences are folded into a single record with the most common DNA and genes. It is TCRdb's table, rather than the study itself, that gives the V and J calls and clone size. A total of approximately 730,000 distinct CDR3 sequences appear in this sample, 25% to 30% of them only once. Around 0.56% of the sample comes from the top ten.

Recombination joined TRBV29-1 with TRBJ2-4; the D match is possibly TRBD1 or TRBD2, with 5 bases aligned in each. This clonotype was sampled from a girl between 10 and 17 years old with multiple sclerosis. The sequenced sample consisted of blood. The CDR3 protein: CSARGALAKNIQYF. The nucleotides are TGCAGTGCTAGAGGGGCCCTAGCCAAAAATATTCAGTACTTC.